Each of the 28 T cell receptor beta chains below was sequenced from the same sample in a study of response to subunit inactivated influenza vaccine. From the RT-PCR reads, TCRdb called clonotypes with MiXCR, one entry per CDR3 protein. Among roughly 700,000 distinct CDR3 sequences, more than 15% were seen once, and the ten largest hold 11%. Sequencing used PBMCs from blood, obtained 12 days after vaccination. The receptors derive from a man aged 45-65 years who received an inactivated influenza vaccine.

This chain connects TRBV29-1 to TRBJ2-4; no reliable D call. CDR1 is SQVTM and CDR2 is ANQGSEA in the germline V gene. The CDR3 covers 13 residues. Trimming removed 7 bases from V and 0 bases from J, with 10 bases in between. CDR3 sequence (DNA): TGCAGCGAAACCCGGCTAGCCAAAAACATTCAGTACTTC. Protein sequence: CSETRLAKNIQYF.

This clonotype was seen only a few times. This rearrangement joins TRBV5-1 to TRBJ2-7; the D gene is possibly TRBD2 (5 bases). V was clipped by 5 bases and J by 4 bases, with 22 bases between them. Germline CDR1 SGHRS, CDR2 YFSETQ. The CDR3 has 16 amino acids. The CDR3 loop is CASSEPGLSSGYEQYF. DNA of the CDR3: TGCGCCAGCAGTGAGCCGGGATTAAGTTCGGGGTACGAGCAGTACTTC.

This chain links TRBV6-2 or TRBV6-3 with TRBJ2-1; 8 nucleotides match TRBD1. The CDR3 is made up of 15 amino acids. The junction had 15 bases not matched to a gene; V was cut back by 2 bases and J by 15 bases. Germline values: CDR1 MNHEY, CDR2 SVGEGT. CDR3 sequence reads: CASSYTRGRMARMFF. The CDR3 nucleotides read TGTGCCAGCAGTTACACCAGGGGGCGGATGGCCCGGATGTTCTTC.

This clonotype was seen only a few times. The V and J genes are TRBV7-8 and TRBJ2-1; 12 nucleotides agree with TRBD2. V was clipped by 6 bases and J by 5 bases; unmatched bases: 8. Germline V gene data show CDR1 as SGHVS and CDR2 as FQNEAQ. The CDR3 sequence is 16 residues long. The CDR3 DNA reads TGTGCCAGCAGTCGAACTAGCGGGGGGCCCCACAATGAGCAGTTCTTC. Its translation: CASSRTSGGPHNEQFF.

This clonotype was found many times. The chain links TRBV20-1 to TRBJ2-2; D uncertain. With 0 bases removed from V and 3 bases from J, the gap between germline ends came to 5 bases. CDR1 and CDR2 from the germline V gene are DFQATT and SNEGSKA (reference sequence). This CDR3 is built from 13 residues. Here the CDR3 DNA reads TGCAGTGCTAGAGATATCTACACCGGGGAGCTGTTTTTT. This gives the protein CSARDIYTGELFF.

In this sample, this clonotype turned up many times. The chain joins TRBV29-1 to TRBJ2-5; D not resolved. The V and J ends lost 4 bases and 5 bases respectively, with 14 bases between them. The CDR3 totals 13 residues. The germline V gene encodes CDR1 SQVTM and CDR2 ANQGSEA. The CDR3 DNA reads TGCAGCGTTGCTGGTGGGTTTGGTGAGACCCAGTACTTC. Its translation: CSVAGGFGETQYF.

The V call is TRBV18, the J call TRBJ2-7; 9 nucleotides match TRBD1. The ends lost 0 bases at V and 6 bases at J; junction bases unmatched: 6. This CDR3 comprises 15 residues. Germline CDR1 is KGHSH and CDR2 is LQKENI. CDR3 residues: CASSPPGTGRSEQYF. The CDR3 DNA reads TGTGCCAGCTCACCACCAGGGACAGGGAGATCCGAGCAGTACTTC.

This chain connects TRBV28 to TRBJ2-7; 10 nucleotides agree with TRBD1. After removal of 6 bases from V and 4 bases from J, the junction contained 6 bases not matched to a gene. The length of the CDR3 is 14 residues. The V gene's germline CDR1 is MDHEN and CDR2 SYDVKM. In DNA, the CDR3 is TGTGCCAGCAGCACGGGACAGGGGTGGTACGAGCAGTACTTC. This sequence encodes CASSTGQGWYEQYF. Complete variable domain (other parts from reference TRBV28 and TRBJ2-7): DVKVTQSSRYLVKRTGEKVFLECVQDMDHENMFWYRQDPGLGLRLIYFSYDVKMKEKGDIPEGYSVSREKKERFSLILESASTNQTSMYLCASSTGQGWYEQYFGPGTRLTVT.

This clonotype was seen a few times. The V and J genes are TRBV5-1 and TRBJ2-5; D not certain. Trimming took 4 bases from V and 2 from J, leaving 9 bases between them. CDR3 length: 13 residues. Germline values: CDR1 SGHRS, CDR2 YFSETQ. The CDR3: CASSQQRQETQYF. The CDR3 DNA sequence: TGCGCCAGCAGCCAGCAGAGACAAGAGACCCAGTACTTC.

There are a few counts of this clonotype. V usage is TRBV7-2 and J usage is TRBJ2-5; 8 bases are a match to TRBD2. The CDR3 runs to 15 residues. V was pared by 4 bases and J by 4 bases, with 8 bases of the junction left unmatched. Germline loops: CDR1 SGHTA, CDR2 FQGNSA. As DNA, the CDR3 is TGTGCCAGCAGCTGGGCGGGACTAGAGGGAGAGACCCAGTACTTC. Protein sequence: CASSWAGLEGETQYF.

The sample holds a few counts of this clonotype. The rearrangement links TRBV28 to TRBJ2-7, with D maybe TRBD1 (6 bases). The CDR3 has 12 amino acids. Germline CDR1 and CDR2: MDHEN and SYDVKM. Trimming pared 10 bases from V and 3 bases from J, leaving 13 bases between. The CDR3 is CATTDSNYEQYF. CDR3 DNA: TGTGCCACCACGGACAGCAACTACGAGCAGTACTTC.

V is TRBV4-1 and J is TRBJ1-2, with TRBD1 as a possible D gene (6 bases). Germline lookup yields CDR1 MGHRA and CDR2 YSYEKL. The CDR3 is 18 amino acids. Trimming removed 0 bases at V and 4 bases at J, with 21 bases between. CDR3 sequence: CASSQDMGGQGRGYGYTF. DNA for the CDR3: TGCGCCAGCAGCCAAGATATGGGGGGGCAGGGCCGAGGCTATGGCTACACCTTC.

A few counts support this clonotype. The chain joins TRBV7-8 to TRBJ2-1; 8 positions match TRBD1. V shed 5 bases, J shed 8 bases, and the junction held 17 bases outside the gene matches. This CDR3 region has 17 residues. Germline CDR1 is SGHVS and CDR2 is FQNEAQ. This CDR3 is CASSIDRGGLQRHEQFF. DNA for the CDR3: TGTGCCAGCAGCATCGACAGGGGAGGTCTACAGCGTCATGAGCAGTTCTTC.

The genes are TRBV2 and TRBJ2-5; D is perhaps TRBD2 (5 bases). The CDR3 covers 15 residues. The germline V and J ends were trimmed by 4 bases and 4 bases, with 16 bases remaining between them. The germline CDR1 and CDR2 sequences are SNHLY and FYNNEI. CDR3 region: CASSATPRRVETQYF. The DNA of the CDR3 is TGTGCCAGCAGTGCGACCCCCCGGCGGGTAGAGACCCAGTACTTC.

This chain connects TRBV15 to TRBJ2-6; D might be TRBD2 (6 bases). V shed 3 bases and J shed 0 bases, with 12 bases lying between them. The CDR3 sequence is 17 residues long. Germline CDR1 is LNHNV and CDR2 is YYDKDF (reference sequence). The CDR3, as DNA: TGTGCCACCAGCAGTCCGGGACTGGTCTCTGGGGCCAACGTCCTGACTTTC. This translates into CATSSPGLVSGANVLTF.

This clonotype showed up many times. The CDR3, as DNA: TGTGCCATCAGTGGGACTAGCGAAACCACAGATACGCAGTATTTT. Residues: CAISGTSETTDTQYF. The chain is built from TRBV10-3 and TRBJ2-3; TRBD2 agrees at 9 bases. CDR1 is ENHRY and CDR2 is SYGVKD in the germline V gene. CDR3 length equals 15 residues. The J segment lost 2 bases and the V segment lost 4 bases, leaving 4 bases of the junction unmatched.

The V gene is TRBV30, the J gene TRBJ2-3; D uncertain. Germline values: CDR1 GTSNPN, CDR2 SVGIG (reference sequence). The V and J ends lost 0 bases and 9 bases respectively, with 10 bases between them. The CDR3 has 12 amino acids. CDR3 in DNA: TGTGCCTGGAGTGTAGGCGCGTCGACGCAGTATTTT. Its translation: CAWSVGASTQYF. Based on the CDR3 plus reference TRBV30 and TRBJ2-3, the full variable domain is SQTIHQWPATLVQPVGSPLSLECTVEGTSNPNLYWYRQAAGRGLQLLFYSVGIGQISSEVPQNLSASRPQDRQFILSSKKLLLSDSGFYLCAWSVGASTQYFGPGTRLTVL.

This clonotype appeared a few times. The J gene is TRBJ1-4, the V gene TRBV10-3, with D perhaps matching TRBD1 (5 bases). This CDR3 comprises 16 residues. Trimming stripped 3 bases from V and 5 bases from J, with 16 bases between. Germline CDR1 and CDR2: ENHRY and SYGVKD. The CDR3 loop is CAISESMGVANEKLFF. In nucleotides, the CDR3 is TGTGCCATCAGTGAAAGTATGGGGGTTGCGAATGAAAAACTGTTTTTT.

This clonotype was counted between two and nine times. The chain links TRBV7-2 to TRBJ1-1, with D maybe TRBD1 (5 bases). CDR3 size: 16 residues. Trimming took 5 bases from V and 0 from J, leaving 16 bases between them. Germline V gives CDR1 SGHTA, CDR2 FQGNSA. The CDR3 DNA reads as TGTGCCAGCAGCCTCCACATCAGGGCCATGAACACTGAAGCTTTCTTT. Amino acid sequence: CASSLHIRAMNTEAFF.

This clonotype was counted at least ten times. The chain joins TRBV5-5 to TRBJ2-7; 7 bases match TRBD1. Germline V CDR1 and CDR2: SGHKS, YYEKEE (reference sequence). The CDR3 contains 13 residues. With V trimmed by 5 bases and J by 2 bases, 4 bases remained unmatched. The CDR3 DNA is TGTGCCAGCAGTTGGACAGGTACCTACGAGCAGTACTTC. Translation: CASSWTGTYEQYF.

The V call is TRBV5-1, the J call TRBJ2-7; TRBD2 is a possible D gene (5 bases). Trimming left V 8 bases short and J 3 bases short, with 15 bases between. The germline V gene encodes CDR1 SGHRS and CDR2 YFSETQ. The CDR3 covers 13 residues. CDR3 coding DNA: TGCGCCAGAAAACGGGATTCGTACTACGAGCAGTACTTC. As protein: CARKRDSYYEQYF.

The J gene is TRBJ1-1, the V gene TRBV12-3 or TRBV12-4, with 7 bases fitting TRBD1. The CDR3 runs to 14 residues. Trimming removed 6 bases from V and 5 bases from J; junction bases left unmatched: 9. CDR3 DNA sequence: TGTGCCAGCAGGCCTCAGGGGGTCGGGACTGAAGCTTTCTTT. Translation gives CASRPQGVGTEAFF.

The gene calls are TRBV5-1 and TRBJ2-7, with D maybe TRBD2 (7 bases). With 1 base removed from V and 4 bases from J, the gap between germline ends came to 15 bases. CDR1 is SGHRS, CDR2 YFSETQ, per germline. The CDR3 covers 15 residues. CDR3: CASSLMGGLNYEQYF. The CDR3 DNA reads as TGCGCCAGCAGCTTGATGGGGGGGCTTAATTACGAGCAGTACTTC.

This clonotype was found many times. A read error may account for a junction end that differs from germline. V is TRBV12-3 or TRBV12-4 and J is TRBJ2-7, with 8 bases matching TRBD2. The CDR3 runs to 13 residues. CDR3 sequence: CACRASGSYEQYF. CDR3 DNA: TGTGCCTGCAGGGCAAGCGGGAGCTACGAGCAGTACTTC.

This sequence joins TRBV10-3 and TRBJ2-6; D possibly corresponds to TRBD1 (5 bases). Germline V gene data show CDR1 as ENHRY and CDR2 as SYGVKD. Trimming took off 6 bases at V and 2 bases at J, with 11 bases between the two ends. This CDR3 is 15 amino acids long. DNA of the CDR3: TGTGCCATCAGGGACCCCAGGGCTGGGGCCAACGTCCTGACTTTC. Protein: CAIRDPRAGANVLTF.

V usage is TRBV10-3 and J usage is TRBJ2-3, with D hard to call. Trimming pared 8 bases from V and 0 bases from J, leaving 9 bases between. CDR3 length: 13 amino acids. CDR1 is ENHRY, CDR2 SYGVKD, per germline. Here the CDR3 reads CAIQSGSTDTQYF. Here the CDR3 DNA reads TGTGCCATCCAATCAGGAAGCACAGATACGCAGTATTTT.

V gene TRBV20-1 combines with J gene TRBJ1-4, with unresolved D. Trimming cost V 3 bases and J 4 bases, with 9 bases left between them. The CDR3 has 13 amino acids. Looked up from germline, CDR1 is DFQATT and CDR2 is SNEGSKA (reference sequence). In nucleotides, the CDR3 is TGCAGTGCTAGGGAGGGTTTTAATGAAAAACTGTTTTTT. Its translation is CSAREGFNEKLFF.

This sequence joins TRBV4-1 and TRBJ2-3; D call uncertain. Germline CDR1 and CDR2: MGHRA and YSYEKL. Trimming shortened V by 2 bases and J by 4 bases, and 10 bases separated the two germline ends. The CDR3 is 14 residues long. The CDR3 spells CASSQRAAADTQYF. The CDR3 DNA follows: TGCGCCAGCAGCCAAAGGGCCGCGGCAGATACGCAGTATTTT.